This passage covers 17 T cell receptor beta chains from one sample sequenced in a study of T cell responses to AZD1222 COVID-19 vaccine. TCRdb's copy holds only in-frame clones and misses some; the assay was immunoSEQ multiplex PCR. The repertoire holds under 110,000 clones, with over 75% as singletons. Source: peripheral blood, taken 28 days after the second AZD1222 dose. These receptors came from an adult who received the AZD1222 COVID-19 vaccine.

This clone was found a few times. This chain links TRBV5-1 with TRBJ1-1; D gene ambiguous. The CDR3 totals 14 residues. Germline V lookup: CDR1 SGHRS, CDR2 YFSETQ. V was pared by 3 bases and J by 1 base, with 10 bases between. The CDR3 protein is CASSSQTQNTEAFF. The DNA of the CDR3 is TGCGCCAGCAGCTCCCAGACTCAGAACACTGAAGCTTTCTTT.

This rearrangement joins TRBV5-4 to TRBJ1-6; D ambiguous. Trimming left V 0 bases short and J 6 bases short, with 7 bases between. The CDR3 sequence is 14 residues long. Germline CDR1 reads SGHNT; CDR2 reads YYREEE (reference sequence). The CDR3, as DNA: TGTGCCAGCAGCTTGGATCAGGCTAATTCACCCCTCCACTTT. Protein sequence: CASSLDQANSPLHF.

CDR3 DNA sequence: TGTGCCAGCAGTCATCACGGGGAGGGAGCCTACGAGCAGTACTTC. Amino acid sequence: CASSHHGEGAYEQYF. The chain carries TRBV6-5 and TRBJ2-7; 7 bases are shared with TRBD2. V gave up 5 bases and J gave up 2 bases; unmatched junction bases: 9. This CDR3 is built from 15 residues. From germline, CDR1 is MNHEY and CDR2 SVGAGI.

The chain couples TRBV5-1 to TRBJ2-2, with TRBD1 matching over 11 bases. Looked up from germline, CDR1 is SGHRS and CDR2 is YFSETQ. The CDR3 is 14 amino acids. The J segment lost 6 bases and the V segment lost 3 bases, leaving 1 base of the junction unmatched. In nucleotides, the CDR3 is TGCGCCAGCAGCTCGGGACAGGGGGCCGGGGAGCTGTTTTTT. Amino acids: CASSSGQGAGELFF.

The chain is built from TRBV6-1 and TRBJ1-1; D gene uncertain. The CDR3 has 13 residues. V was cut by 1 base and J by 3 bases, with 6 bases left in between. Germline loops: CDR1 MNHNS, CDR2 SASEGT. The CDR3 spells CASSEVYDTEAFF. The CDR3 DNA reads as TGTGCCAGCAGTGAAGTGTATGACACTGAAGCTTTCTTT.

The chain links TRBV6-1 to TRBJ2-1, with D unclear. Germline V gene lookup returns CDR1 MNHNS and CDR2 SASEGT. The CDR3 has 14 amino acids. V dropped 5 bases and J dropped 0 bases, with 8 bases sitting between them. CDR3 region: CASSLQVSYNEQFF. The CDR3 DNA reads TGTGCCAGCAGTTTACAAGTCTCCTACAATGAGCAGTTCTTC.

The chain combines TRBV2 with TRBJ1-2; TRBD1 might be the D (5 bases). The V end was cut by 11 bases, the J end by 8 bases, with 18 bases between. This CDR3 spans 12 amino acids. Germline V gene lookup returns CDR1 SNHLY and CDR2 FYNNEI. This CDR3 is CARGPGGRGYTF. In nucleotides, the CDR3 is TGTGCCCGGGGCCCGGGAGGTCGGGGCTACACCTTC.

The chain joins TRBV20-1 to TRBJ2-1; D not certain. The CDR3 length is 11 residues. CDR1 DFQATT and CDR2 SNEGSKA come from the germline V gene (reference sequence). The V end was cut by 0 bases, the J end by 14 bases, with 11 bases between. CDR3 region: CSARDPPQEFF. CDR3 DNA sequence: TGCAGTGCTAGAGACCCTCCCCAAGAGTTCTTC.

The chain employs TRBV27 and TRBJ1-1; 7 positions agree with TRBD1. J gave up 1 base and V 1 base, and 6 bases lay outside the gene matches. The CDR3 is 16 amino acids. CDR1 is MNHEY, CDR2 SMNVEV, per germline (reference sequence). In nucleotides, the CDR3 is TGTGCCAGCAGTTTATATGGGGAGGGGGCGAACACTGAAGCTTTCTTT. This sequence encodes CASSLYGEGANTEAFF.

The rearrangement uses TRBV28 and TRBJ2-3; 8 nucleotides align to TRBD2. The CDR3 length is 16 residues. Germline CDR1 reads MDHEN; CDR2 reads SYDVKM. V shed 6 bases, J shed 3 bases, and the junction held 11 bases outside the gene matches. CDR3 nucleotides: TGTGCCAGCAGCCCCCAAACCAGCGGGAGTACAGATACGCAGTATTTT. Translated, it gives CASSPQTSGSTDTQYF. The full variable domain, in which reference TRBV28 and TRBJ2-3 provide the parts outside the CDR3, is DVKVTQSSRYLVKRTGEKVFLECVQDMDHENMFWYRQDPGLGLRLIYFSYDVKMKEKGDIPEGYSVSREKKERFSLILESASTNQTSMYLCASSPQTSGSTDTQYFGPGTRLTVL.

The chain carries TRBV5-5 and TRBJ2-7; D perhaps matches TRBD1 (5 bases). The germline V gene encodes CDR1 SGHKS and CDR2 YYEKEE (reference sequence). V gave up 2 bases and J gave up 2 bases, with 8 bases separating them. The CDR3 sequence is 13 residues long. The DNA for the CDR3 is TGTGCCAGCAGCTTAGGGGTCCCCTACGAGCAGTACTTC. As protein: CASSLGVPYEQYF.

In its sample, this clone was seen once. The J gene is TRBJ2-7, the V gene TRBV12-3 or TRBV12-4, with D tentatively TRBD1 or TRBD2 (5 bases each). The CDR3 is 13 residues long. Trimming left V 2 bases short and J 2 bases short, with 7 bases between. This chain's CDR3 is CASSLRGPYEQYF. CDR3 in DNA: TGTGCCAGCAGTTTAAGGGGACCCTACGAGCAGTACTTC.

This chain links TRBV2 with TRBJ1-6; a possible D gene is TRBD1 (5 bases). V lost 4 bases, J lost 8 bases, and 6 bases lay in between. The CDR3 runs to 12 residues. Looked up from germline, CDR1 is SNHLY and CDR2 is FYNNEI. The CDR3 coding sequence is TGTGCCAGCAGTGTGGGGGATTCACCCCTCCACTTT. It encodes CASSVGDSPLHF.

The genes are TRBV29-1 and TRBJ1-6; 8 positions match TRBD1. The germline CDR1 and CDR2 sequences are SQVTM and ANQGSEA. The CDR3 covers 14 residues. The junction had 3 bases not matched to a gene; V was cut back by 4 bases and J by 4 bases. The CDR3 DNA sequence: TGCAGCGTTGGACAGGGGCTTTATAATTCACCCCTCCACTTT. It translates to CSVGQGLYNSPLHF.

The CDR3 region has the DNA TGTGCCAGTCACCGACAGAGGAACACTGAAGCTTTCTTT. Translation gives CASHRQRNTEAFF. V gene TRBV19 combines with J gene TRBJ1-1; D may be TRBD1 (5 bases). The CDR3 runs to 13 residues. The V end lost 8 bases, the J end lost 1 base, and 11 bases lay between the germline ends. The germline V gene encodes CDR1 LNHDA and CDR2 SQIVND (reference sequence).

V is TRBV6-2 or TRBV6-3 and J is TRBJ2-5; D uncertain. The CDR3 extends over 15 amino acids. V lost 5 bases to trimming and J lost 2 bases, with 15 bases between them. Germline values: CDR1 MNHEY, CDR2 SVGEGT. CDR3 in amino acids: CASSLGWLPQETQYF. Here the CDR3 DNA reads TGTGCCAGCAGTCTGGGTTGGCTACCTCAAGAGACCCAGTACTTC.

V gene TRBV4-1 combines with J gene TRBJ2-7, with D possibly matching TRBD2 (6 bases). Germline V lookup: CDR1 MGHRA, CDR2 YSYEKL. V was clipped by 1 base and J by 1 base, with 8 bases between them. There are 14 residues in the CDR3. The CDR3 DNA follows: TGCGCCAGCAGCCAAGTTGGGGGGTCCTACGAGCAGTACTTC. This sequence encodes CASSQVGGSYEQYF.